The clone carrying this T cell receptor beta chain was observed a single time. Trimming left V 8 bases short and J 0 bases short, with 8 bases between. This CDR3 is built from 12 residues. This sample was included in a study of blood T cell repertoires in COVID-19. Per the authors' pipeline: From reference gene primer amplification, estimates of nucleated cell counts were derived. Assay: immunoSEQ multiplex PCR; the TCRdb copy retains only in-frame clones and omits some. The V and J calls and clone size come from that table; D and trimming were worked out from the DNA. The sample holds a few hundred thousand clones, 87% seen once. The study drew participants aged about 18 to 95 years from about two dozen US areas. Participants' reported clinical history set cohort assignment.

The sample consisted of PBMCs or T cells enriched from blood (not recorded which). The V gene is TRBV12-3 or TRBV12-4, the J gene TRBJ2-7; D remains ambiguous. The clonotype originates from a woman in her twenties or thirties who had recovered from COVID-19. The CDR3 nucleotides are TGTGCCAGCTCGGAGAGCTCCTACGAGCAGTACTTC. Translation: CASSESSYEQYF.